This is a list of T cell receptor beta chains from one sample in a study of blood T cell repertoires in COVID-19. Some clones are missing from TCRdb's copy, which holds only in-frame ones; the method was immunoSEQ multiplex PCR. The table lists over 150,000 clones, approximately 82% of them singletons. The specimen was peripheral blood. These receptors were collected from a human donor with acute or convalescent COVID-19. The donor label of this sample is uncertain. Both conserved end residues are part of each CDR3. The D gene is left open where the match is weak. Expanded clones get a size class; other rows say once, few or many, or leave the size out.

CATRESGRPYNEQFF,TGTGCCACCAGAGAGAGCGGGAGGCCCTACAATGAGCAGTTCTTC,TRBD2,.,TRBJ2-1,TRBV15
CASSQETSSSYNEQFF,TGTGCCAGCAGCCAAGAGACTAGCAGCTCCTACAATGAGCAGTTCTTC,TRBD2,.,TRBJ2-1,TRBV3-1/TRBV3-2
CASSQRGTEAFF,TGTGCCAGCAGCCAGAGGGGGACTGAAGCTTTCTTT,.,.,TRBJ1-1,TRBV7-8
CASRYDRGYEQYF,TGTGCCAGCAGATACGACAGGGGCTACGAGCAGTACTTC,TRBD1,.,TRBJ2-7,TRBV6-5
CASSPGTVNQPQHF,TGTGCCAGCAGCCCCGGGACAGTTAATCAGCCCCAGCATTTT,TRBD1,.,TRBJ1-5,TRBV5-6
CASSAGDEQYF,TGTGCCAGCAGTGCGGGGGACGAGCAGTACTTC,.,.,TRBJ2-7,TRBV2
CASSIRQGAAEAFF,TGTGCCAGCAGCATCCGACAGGGGGCGGCTGAAGCTTTCTTT,TRBD1,.,TRBJ1-1,TRBV27
CASSSRDRGRGYTF,TGTGCCAGCAGCTCTCGGGACAGGGGGCGAGGCTACACCTTC,TRBD1,.,TRBJ1-2,TRBV14
CASNKDRDYGYTF,TGCGCCAGCAACAAGGACAGGGACTATGGCTACACCTTC,TRBD1,.,TRBJ1-2,TRBV10-2
CASSLSGSGYEQYF,TGTGCCAGCAGCCTAAGCGGGAGTGGTTACGAGCAGTACTTC,TRBD2,.,TRBJ2-7,TRBV7-9
CASSLARSSGANVLTF,TGTGCCAGCAGCTTAGCCAGATCCTCTGGGGCCAACGTCCTGACTTTC,.,.,TRBJ2-6,TRBV11-2
CASSPSAGGNQPQHF,TGTGCCAGCTCACCATCGGCAGGTGGAAATCAGCCCCAGCATTTT,.,once,TRBJ1-5,TRBV18
CSVAQGVRSPEQYF,TGCAGCGTTGCTCAGGGGGTTCGAAGTCCCGAGCAGTACTTC,TRBD1,.,TRBJ2-7,TRBV29-1
CASRGQDRETQYF,TGTGCCAGCAGGGGACAGGACCGAGAGACCCAGTACTTC,TRBD1,.,TRBJ2-5,TRBV27
CASSLVYRGTGELFF,TGTGCCAGCAGCTTGGTTTATAGGGGAACCGGGGAGCTGTTTTTT,.,.,TRBJ2-2,TRBV5-5
CASSPLGEGLYNEQFF,TGTGCCAGCAGCCCCCTTGGGGAGGGCCTTTACAATGAGCAGTTCTTC,TRBD2,few,TRBJ2-1,TRBV9
CASSVPGQGSEAFF,TGTGCCAGCAGTGTCCCGGGACAGGGGTCTGAAGCTTTCTTT,TRBD1,.,TRBJ1-1,TRBV6-6
CASSLAAGGGETQYF,TGTGCCAGCAGCTTAGCGGCGGGAGGGGGAGAGACCCAGTACTTC,TRBD2,.,TRBJ2-5,TRBV7-9
CASSPGTGARIVYGYTF,TGTGCCAGTAGTCCCGGGACAGGCGCTAGGATTGTCTATGGCTACACCTTC,TRBD1,.,TRBJ1-2,TRBV19
CASSWIAGGKEKLFF,TGTGCCAGCAGCTGGATTGCAGGGGGGAAAGAAAAACTGTTTTTT,TRBD1,.,TRBJ1-4,TRBV11-2
CASSFSGTENNQPQHF,TGCGCCAGCAGCTTCAGTGGGACAGAAAACAATCAGCCCCAGCATTTT,TRBD1,.,TRBJ1-5,TRBV4-1
CASSPDPGQGYGYTF,TGTGCCAGCAGCCCGGACCCGGGACAGGGCTATGGCTACACCTTC,TRBD1,.,TRBJ1-2,TRBV7-3
CASSQDRVSGNTIYF,TGTGCCAGCAGCCAAGACAGGGTCTCTGGAAACACCATATATTTT,.,few,TRBJ1-3,TRBV3-1/TRBV3-2
CASSVIAELYLSYEQYF,TGTGCCAGCAGTGTTATCGCGGAACTATACCTTTCCTACGAGCAGTACTTC,.,.,TRBJ2-7,TRBV6-1
CASSSLGEQYF,TGTGCCAGCAGCTCTCTCGGGGAGCAGTACTTC,.,once,TRBJ2-7,TRBV7-9
CASSRLGSSYEQYF,TGTGCCAGCAGTCGTCTGGGCAGTTCCTACGAGCAGTACTTC,.,.,TRBJ2-7,TRBV6-5
CASSYSSGGYTQYF,TGTGCCAGCAGTTACTCGAGCGGGGGGTATACGCAGTATTTT,TRBD2,few,TRBJ2-3,TRBV6-5